A selection of T cell receptor beta chains follows, all from one sample in a study of PD-L1 blockade in urothelial cancer. Data came from immunoSEQ multiplex PCR; TCRdb stores just in-frame clones and leaves some out. Of under 55,000 clones listed, roughly four fifths are singletons. The material sequenced was PBMCs, taken around atezolizumab (anti-PD-L1) treatment. These receptors were collected from a man between 65 and 85 years old with urothelial cancer. Both conserved end residues are part of each CDR3. Clone size is stated in some rows and not others, as once, few, many or a class when expanded.

>TRBV28|.|21
CASSLGPWGDRGLAGGNEQFF
>TRBV4-2|.|16
CASSQQRGGSSEKLFF
>TRBV11-1|.|15
CASSPTSLSYNEQFF
>TRBV5-1|.|18
CASSLGSGGVRMNTEAFF
>TRBV5-4|.|16
CASSLEGGGPTGELFF
>TRBV28|.|15
CASSSFRLAGNEQFF
>TRBV5-1|few|15
CASSFRVPNTGELFF
>TRBV4-1|.|15
CASSNGQGVYYEQYF
>TRBV7-9|.|14
CASSLRGIGNTIYF
>TRBV5-1|.|15
CASSLLGQGIDEQYF
>TRBV4-2|.|17
CASSQELTAGAHNEQFF
>TRBV7-6|.|13
CASSLVSADTQYF
>TRBV6-5|.|16
CASSYSRTGGGETQYF
>TRBV7-2|.|14
CASTRQGADTEAFF
>TRBV29-1|.|14
CSARRGRRTTEAFF
>TRBV2|.|16
CASSPSSGKGGNTQYF
>TRBV2|once|13
CASSKQGGETQYF
>TRBV7-2|.|14
CASSSGEGWGLQFF
>TRBV29-1|.|16
CSVEDWSGRGGYEQYF
>TRBV2|.|15
CASRPDRGLTGELFF
>TRBV28|.|13
CASRGTLRQPQHF
>TRBV19|.|12
CASISREGTQYF
>TRBV6-5|.|15
CASSYSFLGSYEQYF
>TRBV6-1|.|13
CASSQGIIQPQHF
>TRBV7-9|.|17
CASSLGRAGASPYEQYF